The 21 T cell receptor beta chains below were found in one sample sequenced in a study of response to subunit inactivated influenza vaccine. TCRdb recomputed calls from the RT-PCR reads with MiXCR, one row per CDR3 protein. This sample has hundreds of thousands of distinct CDR3 sequences, with approximately 12% found just once. Sequenced material: PBMCs from blood, taken on the day of vaccination. The receptor source for this set is a man aged 45-60 years who received an inactivated influenza vaccine.

This clonotype was recorded at least ten times. J is TRBJ1-4 and V is TRBV4-3, with D hard to call. V was clipped by 0 bases and J by 15 bases, with 14 bases between them. The CDR3 is made up of 13 amino acids. Germline CDR1 is LGHNA and CDR2 is YSLEER. The CDR3, as DNA: TGCGCCAGCAGCCAAGAACTGCGTGATCAGGTGTTTTTT. Its protein is CASSQELRDQVFF.

CDR3 loop: CASSLEEGTYNEQFF. CDR3 in DNA: TGCGCCAGCAGCTTGGAAGAGGGGACCTACAATGAGCAGTTCTTC. V usage is TRBV5-1 and J usage is TRBJ2-1; D is tentatively TRBD1 or TRBD2 (5 bases each). Trimming took 0 bases from V and 2 from J, leaving 9 bases between them. Germline V gives CDR1 SGHRS, CDR2 YFSETQ. The CDR3 is made up of 15 amino acids.

Only a few counts were recorded for this clonotype. The rearrangement joins TRBV18 to TRBJ2-7, with D unresolved. This CDR3 is 12 amino acids long. Germline CDR1 reads KGHSH; CDR2 reads LQKENI. V was cut by 3 bases and J by 6 bases, with 9 bases left in between. CDR3 amino acids: CASSPRVSEQYF. CDR3 in DNA: TGTGCCAGCTCACCCAGAGTATCCGAGCAGTACTTC.

This clonotype was seen a few times. The gene calls are TRBV29-1 and TRBJ2-1, with TRBD2 matching over 10 bases. Germline V lookup: CDR1 SQVTM, CDR2 ANQGSEA. The CDR3 totals 15 residues. The junction had 9 bases not matched to a gene; V was cut back by 6 bases and J by 4 bases. CDR3 nucleotides: TGCAGCGTCCATAGCGGGAGGTCCTCTTACAATGAGCAGTTCTTC. It is translated as CSVHSGRSSYNEQFF.

This clonotype was seen a few times. The chain joins TRBV4-1 to TRBJ2-3, with no clear D. Trimming pared 1 base from V and 9 bases from J, leaving 5 bases between. CDR1 and CDR2 (germline): MGHRA, YSYEKL. CDR3 size: 11 residues. In DNA, the CDR3 is TGCGCCAGCAGCCAAGCCAGAACGCAGTATTTT. Amino acid sequence: CASSQARTQYF.

The V and J genes are TRBV7-9 and TRBJ2-7; D is unclear. Germline CDR1 SEHNR, CDR2 FQNEAQ (reference sequence). CDR3 length equals 14 residues. With 1 base removed from V and 5 bases from J, the gap between germline ends came to 12 bases. The CDR3 protein is CASSLGSRSDEQYF. The CDR3 DNA is TGTGCCAGCAGCTTAGGTAGCAGGTCAGACGAGCAGTACTTC.

This chain connects TRBV19 to TRBJ2-7, with a possible D match to TRBD1 (6 bases). This CDR3 comprises 16 residues. V shed 0 bases and J shed 0 bases, with 12 bases lying between them. Germline-derived CDR1 and CDR2 are LNHDA and SQIVND (reference sequence). CDR3 in DNA: TGTGCCAGTAGTATAGATCCTAGGGGGAGCTCCTACGAGCAGTACTTC. Translating it yields CASSIDPRGSSYEQYF.

The V and J genes are TRBV20-1 and TRBJ2-7; D perhaps matches TRBD1 (5 bases). CDR1 and CDR2 (germline): DFQATT, SNEGSKA (reference sequence). The CDR3 totals 15 residues. V was trimmed by 2 bases and J by 1 base, leaving 15 bases between them. The CDR3 bases are TGCAGTGCTAGATTGTCCAGGGCCCCATCCTACGAGCAGTACTTC. It codes for CSARLSRAPSYEQYF.

CDR3 in DNA: TGTGCCAGCAGCTTGTGGGTGGGAGAGACCCAGTACTTC. Translation gives CASSLWVGETQYF. J is TRBJ2-5 and V is TRBV7-9; D is undetermined. Trimming took off 3 bases at V and 4 bases at J, with 9 bases between the two ends. CDR1 and CDR2 from the germline V gene are SEHNR and FQNEAQ (reference sequence). This CDR3 spans 13 amino acids.

CDR3 in amino acids: CSASPGASVYGYTF. In DNA form, the CDR3 reads TGCAGTGCTAGCCCGGGGGCTTCCGTCTATGGCTACACCTTC. The rearrangement uses TRBV20-1 and TRBJ1-2; possible D gene TRBD1, 6 bases. CDR3 length: 14 amino acids. V lost 3 bases and J 4 bases, leaving 15 bases between the germline ends. Germline CDR1 is DFQATT and CDR2 is SNEGSKA (reference sequence).

This clonotype was found a few times. This sequence joins TRBV12-3 or TRBV12-4 and TRBJ1-2; no definite D call. The CDR3 extends over 12 amino acids. V lost 6 bases, J lost 3 bases, and 8 bases lay in between. CDR3 DNA: TGTGCCAGCAGCCAAAGGCACTATGGCTACACCTTC. Protein sequence: CASSQRHYGYTF.

This clonotype was counted only a few times. V and J are TRBV20-1 and TRBJ2-7; D possibly corresponds to TRBD2 (7 bases). CDR1 is DFQATT, CDR2 SNEGSKA, per germline (reference sequence). Trimming left V 0 bases short and J 0 bases short, with 24 bases between. This CDR3 comprises 19 residues. The chain's CDR3 is CSARDRGGGLYASSYEQYF. CDR3 DNA sequence: TGCAGTGCTAGAGATCGAGGCGGGGGCTTATACGCGAGCTCCTACGAGCAGTACTTC.

This rearrangement joins TRBV4-1 to TRBJ2-5; D ambiguous. The CDR3 has 17 amino acids. Between the trimmed V and J ends, which lost 2 bases and 1 base, there was a span of 17 bases. Germline loops: CDR1 MGHRA, CDR2 YSYEKL. The CDR3: CASSQIRTLGVQETQYF. In DNA, the CDR3 is TGCGCCAGCAGCCAAATCAGGACCTTAGGAGTCCAAGAGACCCAGTACTTC.

A remark on this clonotype: A read error may be the cause here, since a much bigger clone is one base away. The CDR3 reads CASSLTSGENTGELFF. The DNA of the CDR3 is TGTGCCAGCAGCCTGACTAGCGGGGAGAACACCGGGGAGCTGTTTTTT. This chain links TRBV7-6 with TRBJ2-2, with 11 positions matching TRBD2. The CDR3 length is 16 residues. V gave up 5 bases and J gave up 1 base; unmatched junction bases: 3. Germline CDR1 reads SGHVS; CDR2 reads FNYEAQ.

V gene TRBV5-1 combines with J gene TRBJ2-7; maybe TRBD2 (6 bases). The V end lost 4 bases, the J end lost 3 bases, and 14 bases lay between the germline ends. Germline V gene lookup returns CDR1 SGHRS and CDR2 YFSETQ. This CDR3 has 14 residues. The CDR3 spells CASSPERRGYEQYF. CDR3 nucleotides: TGCGCCAGCAGCCCCGAGCGGAGGGGCTACGAGCAGTACTTC.

This clonotype was detected a few times. The CDR3 nucleotides are TGTGCCAGCGGGAGGGAGAGGCATCAGCCCCAGCATTTT. This encodes CASGRERHQPQHF. The chain links TRBV6-4 to TRBJ1-5, with no clear D. Germline lookup yields CDR1 MRHNA and CDR2 SNTAGT. This CDR3 is built from 13 residues. The germline V and J ends were trimmed by 8 bases and 5 bases, with 13 bases remaining between them.

This chain links TRBV19 with TRBJ1-5; D is uncertain. V lost 3 bases and J lost 4, with 16 bases in between. This CDR3 has 16 residues. The germline V gene has CDR1 LNHDA and CDR2 SQIVND (reference sequence). This CDR3 is CASSIGLAAGNQPQHF. DNA for the CDR3: TGTGCCAGTAGTATTGGTCTGGCGGCGGGAAATCAGCCCCAGCATTTT.

The chain carries TRBV5-1 and TRBJ1-2; 8 nucleotides line up with TRBD1. The ends lost 4 bases at V and 8 bases at J; junction bases unmatched: 7. The germline V gene has CDR1 SGHRS and CDR2 YFSETQ. The CDR3 is made up of 13 amino acids. CDR3 nucleotide sequence: TGCGCCAGCAGCCCGACAGGGGTTCGCGGCTACACCTTC. This codes for CASSPTGVRGYTF. Looking up the rest from reference TRBV5-1 and TRBJ1-2 gives the full variable domain: KAGVTQTPRYLIKTRGQQVTLSCSPISGHRSVSWYQQTPGQGLQFLFEYFSETQRNKGNFPGRFSGRQFSNSRSEMNVSTLELGDSALYLCASSPTGVRGYTFGSGTRLTVV.

This clonotype was seen a few times. The CDR3 nucleotides read TGTGCCACCAGTGATTACGGCAGCACAGATACGCAGTATTTT. It yields the protein CATSDYGSTDTQYF. V gene TRBV24-1 combines with J gene TRBJ2-3, with D uncertain. The CDR3 contains 14 residues. Germline lookup yields CDR1 KGHDR and CDR2 SFDVKD. Trimming pared 2 bases from V and 0 bases from J, leaving 5 bases between.

A few counts support this clonotype. The chain is built from TRBV29-1 and TRBJ2-1, with D maybe TRBD1 (6 bases). This CDR3 has 16 amino acids. The germline gives CDR1 SQVTM, CDR2 ANQGSEA. The germline V and J ends were trimmed by 2 bases and 3 bases, with 17 bases remaining between them. CDR3 in amino acids: CSVESRGGLVYNEQFF. The DNA of the CDR3 is TGCAGCGTTGAATCAAGAGGGGGTCTGGTCTACAATGAGCAGTTCTTC.

J is TRBJ2-7 and V is TRBV20-1; 11 nucleotides align to TRBD2. This CDR3 has 14 residues. The germline gives CDR1 DFQATT, CDR2 SNEGSKA (reference sequence). V lost 6 bases and J lost 1; bases outside the gene matches: 5. The CDR3 loop reads CSAPGLAVSYEQYF. The DNA of the CDR3 is TGCAGTGCCCCGGGACTAGCGGTATCCTACGAGCAGTACTTC.